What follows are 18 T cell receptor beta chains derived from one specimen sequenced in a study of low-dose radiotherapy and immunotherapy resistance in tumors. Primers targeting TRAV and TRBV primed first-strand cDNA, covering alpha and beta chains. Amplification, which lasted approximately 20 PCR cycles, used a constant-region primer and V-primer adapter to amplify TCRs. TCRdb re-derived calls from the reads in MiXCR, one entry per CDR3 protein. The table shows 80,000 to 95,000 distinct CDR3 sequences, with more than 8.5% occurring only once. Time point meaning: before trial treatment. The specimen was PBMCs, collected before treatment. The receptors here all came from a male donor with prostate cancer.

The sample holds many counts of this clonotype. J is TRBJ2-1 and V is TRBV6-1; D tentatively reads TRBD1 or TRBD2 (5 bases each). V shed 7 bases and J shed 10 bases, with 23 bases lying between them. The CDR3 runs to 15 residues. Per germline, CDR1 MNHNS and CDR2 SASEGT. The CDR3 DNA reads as TGTGCCAGCAAGAAGGTACTAGATGTTCAGGGCGAGCAGTTCTTC. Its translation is CASKKVLDVQGEQFF.

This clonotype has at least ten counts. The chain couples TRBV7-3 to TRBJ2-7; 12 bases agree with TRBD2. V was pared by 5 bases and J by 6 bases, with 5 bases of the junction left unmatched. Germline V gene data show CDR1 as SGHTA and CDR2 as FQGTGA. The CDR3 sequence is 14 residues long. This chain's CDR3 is CASSPLAGGSEQYF. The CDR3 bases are TGTGCCAGCAGCCCTCTAGCGGGAGGGTCCGAGCAGTACTTC.

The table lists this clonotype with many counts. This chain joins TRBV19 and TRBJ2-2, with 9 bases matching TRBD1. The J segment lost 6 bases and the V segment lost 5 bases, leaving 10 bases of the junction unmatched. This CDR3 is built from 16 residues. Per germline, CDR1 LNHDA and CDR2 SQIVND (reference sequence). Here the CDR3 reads CASSSGTGLIAGELFF. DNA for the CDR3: TGTGCCAGTAGTTCCGGGACAGGGTTAATCGCCGGGGAGCTGTTTTTT.

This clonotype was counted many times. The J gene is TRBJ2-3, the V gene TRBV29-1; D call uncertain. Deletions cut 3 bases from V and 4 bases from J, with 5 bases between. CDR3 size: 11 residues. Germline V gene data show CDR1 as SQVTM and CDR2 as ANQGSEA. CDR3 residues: CSVDLADTQYF. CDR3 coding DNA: TGCAGCGTTGATTTGGCAGATACGCAGTATTTT.

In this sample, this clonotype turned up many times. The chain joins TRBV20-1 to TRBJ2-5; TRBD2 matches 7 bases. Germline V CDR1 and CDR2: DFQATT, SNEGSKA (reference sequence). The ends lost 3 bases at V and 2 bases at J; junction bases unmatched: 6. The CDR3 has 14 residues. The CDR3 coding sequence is TGCAGTGCTAGTGAATCTAGCGGACAAGAGACCCAGTACTTC. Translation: CSASESSGQETQYF.

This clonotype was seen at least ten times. CDR3 sequence (DNA): TGTGCCAGCTCACCACCGGAGGGAAACACCATATATTTT. It yields the protein CASSPPEGNTIYF. The chain combines TRBV18 with TRBJ1-3, with D unresolved. Trimming removed 0 bases at V and 4 bases at J, with 4 bases between. The CDR3 totals 13 residues. In germline, CDR1 is KGHSH, CDR2 LQKENI.

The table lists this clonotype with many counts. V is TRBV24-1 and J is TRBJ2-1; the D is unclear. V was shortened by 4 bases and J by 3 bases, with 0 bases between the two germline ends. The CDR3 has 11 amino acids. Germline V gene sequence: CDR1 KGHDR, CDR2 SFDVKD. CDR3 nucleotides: TGTGCCACCAGTGACTACAATGAGCAGTTCTTC. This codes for CATSDYNEQFF.

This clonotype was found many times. The DNA of the CDR3 is TGCGCCAGCAGCTCCGGACTAGCGGGAGTTAATGAGCAGTTCTTC. Protein: CASSSGLAGVNEQFF. The J gene is TRBJ2-1, the V gene TRBV5-1; 13 bases agree with TRBD2. The germline gives CDR1 SGHRS, CDR2 YFSETQ. The CDR3 covers 15 residues. The ends lost 3 bases at V and 7 bases at J; junction bases unmatched: 4.

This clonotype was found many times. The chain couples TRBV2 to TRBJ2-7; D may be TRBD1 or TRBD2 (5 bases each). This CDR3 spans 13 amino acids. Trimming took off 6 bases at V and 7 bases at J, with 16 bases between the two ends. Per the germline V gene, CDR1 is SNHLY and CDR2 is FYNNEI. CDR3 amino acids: CASSPGAEVEQYF. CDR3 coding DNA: TGTGCCAGCAGCCCCGGGGCCGAGGTGGAGCAGTACTTC.

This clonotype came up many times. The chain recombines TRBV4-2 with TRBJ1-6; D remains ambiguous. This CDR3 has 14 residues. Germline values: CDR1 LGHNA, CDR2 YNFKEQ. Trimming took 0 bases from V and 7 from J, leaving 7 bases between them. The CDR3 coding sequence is TGTGCCAGCAGCCAAGACGGCCGGAATTCACCCCTCCACTTT. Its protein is CASSQDGRNSPLHF.

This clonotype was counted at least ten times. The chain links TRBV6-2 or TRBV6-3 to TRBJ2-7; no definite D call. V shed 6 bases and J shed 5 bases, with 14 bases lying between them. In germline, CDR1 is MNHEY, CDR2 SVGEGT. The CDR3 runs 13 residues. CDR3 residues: CASRPPSSHEQYF. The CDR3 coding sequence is TGTGCCAGCAGACCACCGTCGTCCCACGAGCAGTACTTC.

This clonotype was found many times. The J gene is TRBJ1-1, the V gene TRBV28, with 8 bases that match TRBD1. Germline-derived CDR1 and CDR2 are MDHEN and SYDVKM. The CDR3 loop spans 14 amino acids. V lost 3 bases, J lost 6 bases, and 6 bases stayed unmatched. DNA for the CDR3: TGTGCCAGCAGTTTGGTACAGGGGGTTTCTGAAGCTTTCTTT. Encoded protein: CASSLVQGVSEAFF.

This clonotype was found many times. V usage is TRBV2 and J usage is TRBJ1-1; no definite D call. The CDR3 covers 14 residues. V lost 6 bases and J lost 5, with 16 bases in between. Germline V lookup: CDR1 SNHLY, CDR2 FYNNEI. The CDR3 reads CASSQGLQRTEAFF. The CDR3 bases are TGTGCCAGCAGCCAAGGACTACAAAGAACTGAAGCTTTCTTT.

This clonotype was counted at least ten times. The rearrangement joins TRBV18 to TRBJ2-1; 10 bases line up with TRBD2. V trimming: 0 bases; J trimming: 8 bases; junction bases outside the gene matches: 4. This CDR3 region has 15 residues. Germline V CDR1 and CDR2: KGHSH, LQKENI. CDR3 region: CASSPPLAGEDEQFF. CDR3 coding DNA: TGTGCCAGCTCACCACCTCTAGCGGGAGAAGATGAGCAGTTCTTC.

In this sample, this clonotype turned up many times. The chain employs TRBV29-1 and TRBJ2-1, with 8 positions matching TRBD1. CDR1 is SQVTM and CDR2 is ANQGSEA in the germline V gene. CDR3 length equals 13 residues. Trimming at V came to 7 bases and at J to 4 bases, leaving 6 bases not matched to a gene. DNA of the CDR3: TGCAGCGGCGACAGGGGACCTTACAATGAGCAGTTCTTC. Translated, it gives CSGDRGPYNEQFF.

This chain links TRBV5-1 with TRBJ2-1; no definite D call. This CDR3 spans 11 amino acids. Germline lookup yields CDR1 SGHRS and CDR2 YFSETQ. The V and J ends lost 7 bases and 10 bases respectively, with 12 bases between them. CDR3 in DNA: TGCGCCAGCGCCATTCAAGGGGAGCAGTTCTTC. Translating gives CASAIQGEQFF.

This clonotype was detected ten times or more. The CDR3 bases are TGTGCCAGCAGCCCAGGGATGGGGTTTGGCTACACCTTC. Amino acids: CASSPGMGFGYTF. The chain combines TRBV7-3 with TRBJ1-2; TRBD1 is a possible D gene (5 bases). The germline V gene has CDR1 SGHTA and CDR2 FQGTGA. The ends were cut back, 5 bases at V and 7 bases at J, with 14 bases in the middle. The CDR3 has 13 amino acids. Together with reference TRBV7-3 and TRBJ1-2, the CDR3 gives the full variable domain: GAGVSQTPSNKVTEKGKYVELRCDPISGHTALYWYRQSLGQGPEFLIYFQGTGAADDSGLPNDRFFAVRPEGSVSTLKIQRTERGDSAVYLCASSPGMGFGYTFGSGTRLTVV.

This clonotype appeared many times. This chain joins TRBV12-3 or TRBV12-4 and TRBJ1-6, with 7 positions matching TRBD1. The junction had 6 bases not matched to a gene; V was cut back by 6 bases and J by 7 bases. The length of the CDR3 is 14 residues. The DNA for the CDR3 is TGTGCCAGCAGCTTACAGGGGAACAATTCACCCCTCCACTTT. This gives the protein CASSLQGNNSPLHF.